This paragraph reports one T cell receptor beta chain. V was pared by 4 bases and J by 1 base, with 10 bases between. CDR3 length: 15 residues. Germline loops: CDR1 MGHDK, CDR2 SYGVNS. The record originates from a study of cytomegalovirus exposure and HLA in healthy donors. Method: immunoSEQ multiplex PCR; TCRdb's copy keeps in-frame clones and lacks some. The sample lists tens of thousands of clones; 90% to 95% were seen once. The chain is built from TRBV25-1 and TRBJ2-2, with D perhaps TRBD1 (6 bases). Sequenced material: PBMCs. The TCR was taken from a man between 18 and 29 years old in good health and CMV-seropositive. The DNA for the CDR3 is TGTGCCAGCAGTGTATTACAGGGGAACACCGGGGAGCTGTTTTTT. Translated: CASSVLQGNTGELFF.